The clone carrying this T cell receptor beta chain has more than one count but fewer than ten. Its cognate antigen is unknown. The entry originates in a study of cytomegalovirus exposure and HLA in healthy donors. Overall study results and limits: Only CMV serostatus was available as immune exposure information. Analysis performed later found under 20,000 TCR beta sequences associated with HLA alleles at 0.05 false discovery rate. Both high specificity and high sensitivity reportedly marked the classifier's diagnosis of cytomegalovirus status. Confirmation was obtained in vitro that three CMV-associated chains are specific for CMV antigens.

Germline V CDR1 and CDR2: SGHNT, YYREEE (reference sequence). V trimming: 4 bases; J trimming: 3 bases; junction bases outside the gene matches: 5. CDR3 size: 14 residues. The study ran its PCR with 60 Vbeta and 13 Jbeta primers. Assay: immunoSEQ multiplex PCR; the TCRdb copy retains only in-frame clones and omits some. In the table there are roughly 200,000 clones, approximately 9.5% of which are singletons. This sequence joins TRBV5-4 and TRBJ1-1; 8 bases map to TRBD1. This clonotype originated in a woman younger than 45 in good health and CMV-seropositive. The sequenced material came from PBMCs. CDR3 nucleotides: TGTGCCAGCAGCAAAGGACAGGGTGACACTGAAGCTTTCTTT. This encodes CASSKGQGDTEAFF.